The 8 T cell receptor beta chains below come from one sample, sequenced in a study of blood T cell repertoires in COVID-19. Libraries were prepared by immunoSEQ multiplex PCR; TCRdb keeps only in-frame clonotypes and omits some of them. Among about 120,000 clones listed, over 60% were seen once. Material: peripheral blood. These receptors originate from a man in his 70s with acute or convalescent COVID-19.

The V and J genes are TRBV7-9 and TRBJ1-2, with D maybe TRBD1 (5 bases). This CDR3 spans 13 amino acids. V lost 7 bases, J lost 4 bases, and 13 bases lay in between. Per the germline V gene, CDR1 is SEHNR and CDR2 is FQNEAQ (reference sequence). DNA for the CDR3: TGTGCCAGCACCCAGCCGGGGGTCTATGGCTACACCTTC. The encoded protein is CASTQPGVYGYTF.

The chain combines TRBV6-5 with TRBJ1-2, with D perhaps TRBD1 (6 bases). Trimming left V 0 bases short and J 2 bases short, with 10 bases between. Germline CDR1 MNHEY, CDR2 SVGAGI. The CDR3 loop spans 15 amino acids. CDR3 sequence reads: CASSYSRGANYGYTF. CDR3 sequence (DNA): TGTGCCAGCAGTTACTCTCGGGGGGCGAACTATGGCTACACCTTC.

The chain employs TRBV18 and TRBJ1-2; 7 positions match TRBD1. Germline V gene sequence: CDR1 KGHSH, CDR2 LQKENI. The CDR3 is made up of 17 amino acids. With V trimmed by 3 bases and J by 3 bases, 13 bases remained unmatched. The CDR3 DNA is TGTGCCAGCTCACCCGAGGATCAGGGGGAAGGGGACTATGGCTACACCTTC. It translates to CASSPEDQGEGDYGYTF.

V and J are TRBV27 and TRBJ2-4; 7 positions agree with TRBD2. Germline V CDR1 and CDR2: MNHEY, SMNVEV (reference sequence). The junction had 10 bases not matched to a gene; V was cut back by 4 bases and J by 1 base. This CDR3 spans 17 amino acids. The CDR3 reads CASSSASGVGAKNIQYF. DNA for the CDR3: TGTGCCAGCAGTTCGGCTAGCGGTGTTGGGGCCAAAAACATTCAGTACTTC.

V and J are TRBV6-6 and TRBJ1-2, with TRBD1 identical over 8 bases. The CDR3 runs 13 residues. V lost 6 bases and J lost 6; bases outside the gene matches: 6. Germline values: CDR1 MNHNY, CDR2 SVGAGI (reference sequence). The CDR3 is CASRIQGGDGYTF. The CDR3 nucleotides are TGTGCCAGCAGGATACAGGGGGGCGATGGCTACACCTTC.

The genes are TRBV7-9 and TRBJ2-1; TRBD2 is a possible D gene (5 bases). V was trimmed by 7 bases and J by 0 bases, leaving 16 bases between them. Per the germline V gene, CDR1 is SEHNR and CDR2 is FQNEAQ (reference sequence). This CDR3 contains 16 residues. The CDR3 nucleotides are TGTGCCAGCACTTGGGCTACGGGGAACTCCTACAATGAGCAGTTCTTC. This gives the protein CASTWATGNSYNEQFF.

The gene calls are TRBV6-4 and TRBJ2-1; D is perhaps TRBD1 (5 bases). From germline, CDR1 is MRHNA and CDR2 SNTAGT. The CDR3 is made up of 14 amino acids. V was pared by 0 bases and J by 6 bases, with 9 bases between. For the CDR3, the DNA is TGTGCCAGCAGTGACTCGTACAGGACCAATGAGCAGTTCTTC. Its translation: CASSDSYRTNEQFF.

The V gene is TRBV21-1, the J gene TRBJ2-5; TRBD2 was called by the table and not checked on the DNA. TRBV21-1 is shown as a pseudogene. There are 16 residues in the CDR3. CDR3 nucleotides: TGTGCCAGCAGCACCCCTAAGGCGGAGCGCCTCCCGAGTGAGTACTTC. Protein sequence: CASSTPKAERLPSEYF.